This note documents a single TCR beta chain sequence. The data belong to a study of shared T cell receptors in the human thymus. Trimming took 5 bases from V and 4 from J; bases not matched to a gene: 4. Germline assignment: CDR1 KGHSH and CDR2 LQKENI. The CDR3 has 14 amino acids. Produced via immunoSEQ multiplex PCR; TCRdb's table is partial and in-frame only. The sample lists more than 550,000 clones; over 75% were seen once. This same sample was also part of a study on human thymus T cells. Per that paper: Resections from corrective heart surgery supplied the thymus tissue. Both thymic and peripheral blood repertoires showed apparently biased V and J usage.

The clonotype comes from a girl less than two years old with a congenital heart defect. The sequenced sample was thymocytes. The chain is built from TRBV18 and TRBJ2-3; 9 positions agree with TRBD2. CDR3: CASSAGGASDTQYF. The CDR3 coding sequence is TGTGCCAGCTCAGCGGGGGGGGCCTCAGATACGCAGTATTTT.